Below are 27 T cell receptor beta chains sequenced from a single sample in a study of a mutant IDH1 vaccine in newly diagnosed glioma. Time point defined: week 47, end of study. The content of each vaccine dose was 300 ug of mutant IDH1 20-mer peptide, and topical imiquimod accompanied it. Some clones are missing from TCRdb's copy, which holds only in-frame ones; the method was immunoSEQ multiplex PCR. This table has approximately 30,000 clones, 80% to 95% appearing once. These receptors are not linked to any known antigen. This material consisted of PBMCs, taken from a glioma patient whose treatment included an IDH1 peptide vaccine. The receptors were sampled from a woman aged 40 to 55 with glioma.

This chain connects TRBV5-6 to TRBJ1-6; 7 bases line up with TRBD1. Per germline, CDR1 SGHDT and CDR2 YYEEEE. The length of the CDR3 is 13 residues. V lost 4 bases to trimming and J lost 13 bases; unmatched junction nucleotides: 8. CDR3 sequence: CASSHSGTVPLHF. The CDR3 DNA reads as TGTGCCAGCAGCCATTCCGGGACAGTCCCCCTCCACTTT.

The rearrangement joins TRBV6-6 to TRBJ2-7, with a tentative D call TRBD1 (5 bases). The CDR3 runs 15 residues. Germline V gene sequence: CDR1 MNHNY, CDR2 SVGAGI (reference sequence). V lost 6 bases, J lost 5 bases, and 20 bases lay in between. CDR3 sequence: CASRTRGTGSDEQYF. For the CDR3, the DNA is TGTGCCAGCAGAACCCGTGGCACAGGATCAGACGAGCAGTACTTC.

V gene TRBV2 combines with J gene TRBJ1-2, with 9 bases fitting TRBD1. Losses at the gene ends were 6 bases for V and 5 bases for J; bases not matched to a gene: 4. The V gene's germline CDR1 is SNHLY and CDR2 FYNNEI. The CDR3 runs 13 residues. CDR3: CASRPGQGYGYTF. Written as DNA, the CDR3 is TGTGCCAGCAGGCCCGGACAGGGGTATGGCTACACCTTC. The complete variable domain, with remaining parts taken from reference TRBV2 and TRBJ1-2, reads EPEVTQTPSHQVTQMGQEVILRCVPISNHLYFYWYRQILGQKVEFLVSFYNNEISEKSEIFDDQFSVERPDGSNFTLKIRSTKLEDSAMYFCASRPGQGYGYTFGSGTRLTVV.

This clone was seen more than once but under ten times. The J gene is TRBJ2-7, the V gene TRBV30; 11 bases match TRBD1. The CDR3 loop spans 12 amino acids. Germline V gene lookup returns CDR1 GTSNPN and CDR2 SVGIG (reference sequence). V dropped 6 bases and J dropped 9; count of bases not matched to a gene: 7. CDR3 sequence (DNA): TGTGCCTGCCGGACAGGGGGCACTCGGCAGTACTTC. It encodes CACRTGGTRQYF.

There are a few counts of this clone. The chain combines TRBV28 with TRBJ2-3, with TRBD1 matching 10 bases. The CDR3 totals 15 residues. V lost 3 bases, J lost 4 bases, and 4 bases stayed unmatched. Per germline, CDR1 MDHEN and CDR2 SYDVKM. CDR3 in amino acids: CASSFGGTGADTQYF. Written as DNA, the CDR3 is TGTGCCAGCAGTTTCGGAGGGACAGGGGCAGATACGCAGTATTTT.

This sequence joins TRBV7-9 and TRBJ1-1, with a possible D match to TRBD1 (5 bases). Per germline, CDR1 SEHNR and CDR2 FQNEAQ (reference sequence). The CDR3 loop spans 14 amino acids. The V end was cut by 5 bases, the J end by 3 bases, with 13 bases between. DNA for the CDR3: TGTGCCAGCAGCAGTACCTCCAGGGACACTGAAGCTTTCTTT. Encoded protein: CASSSTSRDTEAFF.

The chain carries TRBV7-6 and TRBJ2-7; 7 positions agree with TRBD1. The CDR3 length is 12 residues. J lost 9 bases, V lost 2 bases, and 4 bases had no gene match. Germline CDR1 reads SGHVS; CDR2 reads FNYEAQ. This CDR3 is CASSLRTGGQYF. The CDR3 DNA is TGTGCCAGCAGCTTAAGGACAGGAGGGCAGTACTTC.

This clone was detected only once. J is TRBJ1-1 and V is TRBV5-6, with no clear D. The germline CDR1 and CDR2 sequences are SGHDT and YYEEEE. Trimming shortened V by 0 bases and J by 1 base, and 13 bases separated the two germline ends. This CDR3 region has 16 residues. Here the CDR3 reads CASSLGGRRTNTEAFF. The CDR3 coding sequence is TGTGCCAGCAGCTTGGGTGGACGGCGGACGAACACTGAAGCTTTCTTT.

The CDR3 DNA reads as TGCGCCAGCAGTGATCCCCCAGGGGGCCGCTACAATGAGCAGTTCTTC. It translates to CASSDPPGGRYNEQFF. The chain uses TRBV10-2 and TRBJ2-1; 8 positions match TRBD1. The CDR3 has 16 residues. V lost 3 bases, J lost 3 bases, and 7 bases stayed unmatched. The germline V gene has CDR1 WSHSY and CDR2 SAAADI.

Here the CDR3 reads CASSRDRRTNEKLFF. CDR3 bases: TGTGCCAGCTCACGGGACAGAAGAACTAATGAAAAACTGTTTTTT. The chain carries TRBV18 and TRBJ1-4, with TRBD1 matching over 7 bases. The CDR3 runs 15 residues. Germline CDR1 reads KGHSH; CDR2 reads LQKENI. V lost 4 bases and J lost 1; bases outside the gene matches: 3.

The V gene is TRBV4-1, the J gene TRBJ2-3; 7 bases fit TRBD2. Germline trimming cut 3 bases from V and 4 bases from J; bases unmatched to any gene: 10. CDR3 size: 16 residues. Germline CDR1 and CDR2: MGHRA and YSYEKL. This chain's CDR3 is CASSQLSLAGPDTQYF. The CDR3 bases are TGCGCCAGCAGCCAGCTTTCCTTAGCGGGCCCAGATACGCAGTATTTT.

The chain is built from TRBV5-4 and TRBJ2-3; the D call may be TRBD1 or TRBD2 (6 bases each). CDR1 and CDR2 (germline): SGHNT, YYREEE (reference sequence). The CDR3 is 15 amino acids. Trimming took off 4 bases at V and 0 bases at J, with 12 bases between the two ends. The CDR3 bases are TGTGCCAGCAGCCCGAGGGGGGATAGCACAGATACGCAGTATTTT. This encodes CASSPRGDSTDTQYF.

V usage is TRBV2 and J usage is TRBJ2-3, with 10 bases aligning to TRBD1. Germline V gene lookup returns CDR1 SNHLY and CDR2 FYNNEI. V shed 5 bases and J 3 bases; nucleotides not matched to a gene: 2. This CDR3 has 14 residues. The chain's CDR3 is CASSRTGGTDTQYF. DNA of the CDR3: TGTGCCAGCAGTAGGACAGGGGGGACAGATACGCAGTATTTT.

The V call is TRBV2, the J call TRBJ2-6; 10 nucleotides match TRBD1. The CDR3 has 15 amino acids. Per the germline V gene, CDR1 is SNHLY and CDR2 is FYNNEI. Germline trimming cut 6 bases from V and 2 bases from J; bases unmatched to any gene: 1. In DNA, the CDR3 is TGTGCCAGCAGGGACAGGGGGACTGGGGCCAACGTCCTGACTTTC. Residues: CASRDRGTGANVLTF.

The chain joins TRBV30 to TRBJ2-7; D ambiguous. Per germline, CDR1 GTSNPN and CDR2 SVGIG (reference sequence). The CDR3 runs 13 residues. With 0 bases removed from V and 2 bases from J, the gap between germline ends came to 8 bases. The CDR3 here is CAWSVHGAYEQYF. The CDR3 DNA sequence: TGTGCCTGGAGTGTCCACGGTGCCTACGAGCAGTACTTC.

The V gene is TRBV19, the J gene TRBJ1-1, with 11 nucleotides matching TRBD1. Germline V gene data show CDR1 as LNHDA and CDR2 as SQIVND (reference sequence). CDR3 length: 16 residues. Germline trimming cut 5 bases from V and 1 base from J; bases unmatched to any gene: 6. The CDR3 DNA sequence: TGTGCCAGTAGTGTCCGGACAGGGGGCAGGAACACTGAAGCTTTCTTT. Translation gives CASSVRTGGRNTEAFF.

The chain carries TRBV30 and TRBJ1-1; no definite D call. The germline V gene encodes CDR1 GTSNPN and CDR2 SVGIG (reference sequence). CDR3 length: 14 amino acids. Between the trimmed V and J ends, which lost 2 bases and 1 base, there was a span of 11 bases. The CDR3 nucleotides are TGTGCCTGGAGTCCTATCGACAAGAACACTGAAGCTTTCTTT. Protein: CAWSPIDKNTEAFF.

The J gene is TRBJ1-2, the V gene TRBV27, with D unresolved. The CDR3 is 17 amino acids. Germline V gives CDR1 MNHEY, CDR2 SMNVEV (reference sequence). Between the trimmed V and J ends, which lost 0 bases and 4 bases, there was a span of 18 bases. In nucleotides, the CDR3 is TGTGCCAGCAGTTTATCGCGGAGTGGAGGGCATATCTATGGCTACACCTTC. As protein: CASSLSRSGGHIYGYTF.

This rearrangement joins TRBV25-1 to TRBJ1-2; no firm D call. Germline CDR1 is MGHDK and CDR2 is SYGVNS. The CDR3 runs to 12 residues. V lost 5 bases to trimming and J lost 8 bases, with 12 bases between them. The CDR3 here is CASSPRLEGYTF. The CDR3 nucleotides are TGTGCCAGCAGTCCCCGACTTGAGGGCTACACCTTC.

The rearrangement uses TRBV29-1 and TRBJ2-1; the D is unclear. Trimming removed 4 bases from V and 11 bases from J, with 6 bases in between. Germline lookup yields CDR1 SQVTM and CDR2 ANQGSEA. The CDR3 has 9 residues. CDR3 nucleotide sequence: TGCAGCGTTGGCGACCAGCAGTTCTTC. Translated: CSVGDQQFF.

This rearrangement joins TRBV15 to TRBJ2-3; D remains unclear. The CDR3 covers 15 residues. Germline values: CDR1 LNHNV, CDR2 YYDKDF (reference sequence). V was clipped by 0 bases and J by 6 bases, with 13 bases between them. CDR3 sequence (DNA): TGTGCCACCAGCAGAGATGGCGGCGGTAAGGATACGCAGTATTTT. Translated, it gives CATSRDGGGKDTQYF.

This chain uses TRBV7-9 with TRBJ1-5; D might be TRBD1 (5 bases). Germline V gives CDR1 SEHNR, CDR2 FQNEAQ (reference sequence). This CDR3 has 14 residues. Trimming stripped 0 bases from V and 3 bases from J, with 6 bases between. CDR3 protein: CASSLAGDNQPQHF. The CDR3 DNA reads as TGTGCCAGCAGCTTAGCAGGGGACAATCAGCCCCAGCATTTT.

This chain connects TRBV6-5 to TRBJ1-5; D is unclear. CDR1 is MNHEY and CDR2 is SVGAGI in the germline V gene. The CDR3 is 15 residues long. Trimming cost V 0 bases and J 2 bases, with 8 bases left between them. CDR3 sequence: CASSYSNRGNQPQHF. The CDR3 bases are TGTGCCAGCAGTTACTCCAATCGAGGCAATCAGCCCCAGCATTTT.

V usage is TRBV7-8 and J usage is TRBJ1-3, with a weak D call TRBD1 (6 bases). Per the germline V gene, CDR1 is SGHVS and CDR2 is FQNEAQ. The CDR3 runs to 15 residues. V was cut by 5 bases and J by 0 bases, with 11 bases left in between. CDR3 amino acids: CASSPDRVSGNTIYF. The CDR3 bases are TGTGCCAGCAGCCCGGACAGAGTCTCTGGAAACACCATATATTTT. The full variable domain, its missing parts supplied by reference TRBV7-8 and TRBJ1-3, is GAGVSQSPRYKVAKRGQDVALRCDPISGHVSLFWYQQALGQGPEFLTYFQNEAQLDKSGLPSDRFFAERPEGSVSTLKIQRTQQEDSAVYLCASSPDRVSGNTIYFGEGSWLTVV.

V gene TRBV9 combines with J gene TRBJ2-1, with TRBD2 identical over 11 bases. This CDR3 region has 16 residues. Germline V gives CDR1 SGDLS, CDR2 YYNGEE. V lost 0 bases to trimming and J lost 5 bases; unmatched junction nucleotides: 4. In nucleotides, the CDR3 is TGTGCCAGCAGCGTAGTGGGGGGACTAGCGGACAATGAGCAGTTCTTC. It is translated as CASSVVGGLADNEQFF.

V usage is TRBV4-3 and J usage is TRBJ1-3, with a weak D call TRBD1 (5 bases). In germline, CDR1 is LGHNA, CDR2 YSLEER. The CDR3 has 13 amino acids. The V end was cut by 4 bases, the J end by 8 bases, with 12 bases between. The CDR3 protein is CASSPTEVDTIYF. The CDR3 DNA reads as TGCGCCAGCAGCCCGACAGAAGTCGACACCATATATTTT.

The V and J genes are TRBV27 and TRBJ1-6, with unresolved D. Looked up from germline, CDR1 is MNHEY and CDR2 is SMNVEV (reference sequence). The CDR3 consists of 15 residues. The V end was cut by 1 base, the J end by 8 bases, with 12 bases between. The chain's CDR3 is CASSLYRGRDSPLHF. CDR3 bases: TGTGCCAGCAGTTTATATCGGGGAAGGGATTCACCCCTCCACTTT.